This record covers a single TCR beta chain. Using immunoSEQ multiplex PCR, the repertoire was profiled, and TCRdb retains in-frame clones only, with some absent. Here the sample spans 45,000 or so clones, approximately 90% being singletons. Conventional CD4+ T cells were sorted from blood as CD25-low CD127-high cells. The trim removed 6 bases at V and 0 bases at J, leaving 5 bases unmatched. The CDR3 spans 15 residues. Germline CDR1 reads MNHNS; CDR2 reads SASEGT. The sample comes from a study of regulatory and conventional T cells in RAG deficiency. These sequences were also reported in another study, on regulatory T cells. That study adds: Amplification used 52 TRBV primers and 13 TRBJ primers. Skewed V and J usage and few unique V-J pairs marked patient repertoires, most in Tregs.

Sequenced input: CD4+ effector T cells sorted from blood. This chain connects TRBV6-1 to TRBJ1-1; 9 positions match TRBD1. The TCR was taken from a human donor in good health. The CDR3 spells CASSQTGGMNTEAFF. The CDR3 bases are TGTGCCAGCAGCCAGACAGGGGGAATGAACACTGAAGCTTTCTTT.